The rows below give T cell receptor beta chains drawn from one sample of a study of memory CD4+ T cells and cytomegalovirus serostatus. TCRdb keeps only in-frame clones here, not all; method: immunoSEQ multiplex PCR. Here the sample spans over 60,000 clones, approximately 71% being singletons. The material sequenced was memory CD4+ T cells from blood. The receptors here all came from an adult in good health and CMV-seronegative. Each CDR3 is given with its conserved first and last residue. A D gene is named only where the DNA matches it firmly. Expanded clones get a size class; other rows say once, few or many, or leave the size out.

clone_size d_call j_call v_call cdr3_nt cdr3_aa
once - TRBJ1-1 TRBV7-3 TGTGCCAGCAGCTTAACGATTAACACTGAAGCTTTCTTT CASSLTINTEAFF
- - TRBJ1-2 TRBV18 TGTGCCAGCTCACCCCCCACGAGTAACTATGGCTACACCTTC CASSPPTSNYGYTF
- - TRBJ2-7 TRBV19 TGTGCCACAGGGCAAACCACTCGGAGAGGCGAGCAGTACTTC CATGQTTRRGEQYF
once - TRBJ1-2 TRBV7-2 TGTGCCAGCAGCCCTTTACTGGGGGGCGGCTACACCTTC CASSPLLGGGYTF
few TRBD2 TRBJ2-3 TRBV7-2 TGTGCCAGCAGCAGGCGGACTAGCGGGGGCACAGATACGCAGTATTTT CASSRRTSGGTDTQYF
- - TRBJ2-2 TRBV2 TGTGCCTCCAGGGCGAGGGGCCACGGTAGCGGGGAGCTGTTTTTT CASRARGHGSGELFF
- TRBD2 TRBJ2-2 TRBV19 TGTGCCAGTAGTATAGTCCGGGGATGGCGGGAGGCCTCCGGGGAGCTGTTTTTT CASSIVRGWREASGELFF
few TRBD1 TRBJ2-2 TRBV18 TGTGCCAGCTCGCGACGGACAGGGGGAAATCCCGGGGAGCTGTTTTTT CASSRRTGGNPGELFF
few - TRBJ1-1 TRBV19 TGTGCCAGTAGTACAGGGCAGGGTAGAGCTTTCTTT CASSTGQGRAFF
once - TRBJ2-4 TRBV9 TGTGCCAGCAGCTCAGGGGGGTGGTCGAACATTCAGTACTTC CASSSGGWSNIQYF
- TRBD1 TRBJ1-2 TRBV7-3 TGTGCCAGCAGCTTAATAGGGGGACAGGGGAGTGGCGGCTACACCTTC CASSLIGGQGSGGYTF
once - TRBJ2-7 TRBV11-1 TGTGCCAGCAGCTTAGACCCGGGACAAGCCAGCTACGAGCAGTACTTC CASSLDPGQASYEQYF
- - TRBJ2-2 TRBV25-1 TGTGCCAGCAGTGAAGGGGTCAGGGAGTGGGTCAACACCGGGGAGCTGTTTTTT CASSEGVREWVNTGELFF
- TRBD1 TRBJ1-5 TRBV7-9 TGTGCCAGCAGCAGAGACAGGGTTGGTGAACAGCCCCAGCATTTT CASSRDRVGEQPQHF
- - TRBJ1-4 TRBV4-3 TGCGCCAGCAGCCAAGATGTTGGGTCAGCAGGGACACCGGCTAATGAAAAACTGTTTTTT CASSQDVGSAGTPANEKLFF
- - TRBJ2-7 TRBV6-1 TGTGCCAGCAGTAACAGGGCGTTTGTATCCTACGAGCAGTACTTC CASSNRAFVSYEQYF
- TRBD1 TRBJ1-4 TRBV6-1 TGTGCCAGCAGTGACCAGGGGGTGGGTGAAAAACTGTTTTTT CASSDQGVGEKLFF
- TRBD2 TRBJ2-1 TRBV18 TGTGCCAGCTCACCACCTAGGAGGACTAGCGGGAGTTTGATAATCCATCGTGAGCAGTTCTTC CASSPPRRTSGSLIIHREQFF
- TRBD1 TRBJ1-2 TRBV5-5 TGTGCCAGCAGCCCCGTAGGGACAGGGGGCTCTTGGGGCTACACCTTC CASSPVGTGGSWGYTF
once - TRBJ1-1 TRBV6-6 TGTGCCAGCAGTAATCGATTGAACACTGAAGCTTTCTTT CASSNRLNTEAFF
- - TRBJ1-1 TRBV18 TGTGCCAGCTCACCACGGAGGGGGAACACTGAAGCTTTCTTT CASSPRRGNTEAFF
- TRBD2 TRBJ2-6 TRBV7-3 TGTGCCAGCAGCTCCGTCCCCCTGTGGGAGGGAGGTTCCGGGGCCAACGTCCTGACTTTC CASSSVPLWEGGSGANVLTF
- TRBD1 TRBJ1-2 TRBV29-1 TGCAGCGTGTGGGGGGACAGGGGAGAAGGCTACACCTTC CSVWGDRGEGYTF
few - TRBJ1-6 TRBV2 TGTGCCAGCGGGCCCTACTACCGGGCCTACGATTCACCCCTCCACTTT CASGPYYRAYDSPLHF
- TRBD2 TRBJ2-5 TRBV18 TGTGCCAGCTCACCACAGGGGAGGGGAGAGACCCAGTACTTC CASSPQGRGETQYF
- - TRBJ2-3 TRBV7-2 TGTGCCAGCAGCTCCAGGGAGTACACAGATACGCAGTATTTT CASSSREYTDTQYF
few TRBD1 TRBJ1-1 TRBV11-2 TGTGCCAGCCGCCACGGGGGACAGGGGGCTAAGGGAGCTTTCTTT CASRHGGQGAKGAFF
- TRBD2 TRBJ2-1 TRBV5-4 TGTGCCAGCAGCTTGGGGGGACTAGCGTACAATGAGCAGTTCTTC CASSLGGLAYNEQFF
once TRBD1 TRBJ1-2 TRBV7-9 TGTGCCAGCAGCTCGGTGACAGGGAGCGGCTACACCTTC CASSSVTGSGYTF
- - TRBJ2-7 TRBV6-5 TGTGCCAGCAGTTACCGACTAGGCCCAGACTACGAGCAGTACTTC CASSYRLGPDYEQYF
- - TRBJ1-2 TRBV19 TGTGCCAGTAGTCCCTCATATAACTATGGCTACACCTTC CASSPSYNYGYTF
- TRBD2 TRBJ2-7 TRBV10-3 TGTGCCATCAGTCCGAAAACCGGGACTAGCGGGGGGGTAATGACCTACGAGCAGTACTTC CAISPKTGTSGGVMTYEQYF
- TRBD1 TRBJ1-1 TRBV28 TGTGCCAGCCTTGGCCAGGGGGCCCCGGGGACTGAAGCTTTCTTT CASLGQGAPGTEAFF
- - TRBJ2-3 TRBV18 TGTGCCAGCTCACCGGGGACCGCAGATACGCAGTATTTT CASSPGTADTQYF
- - TRBJ2-1 TRBV19 TGTGCCAGTAGTAGCAGGGGGGGCTCCTACAATGAGCAGTTCTTC CASSSRGGSYNEQFF
- - TRBJ1-3 TRBV18 TGTGCCAGCTCACCTCCCGTCGGCTCTGGAAACACCATATATTTT CASSPPVGSGNTIYF
- - TRBJ2-7 TRBV5-1 TGCGCCAGCAGCTTGGGACAGATCATTAGCTCCTACGAGCAGTACTTC CASSLGQIISSYEQYF
- - TRBJ1-5 TRBV7-2 TGTGCCAGCAGCTTAGCACAGGGAGGCTTTGATAGCAATCAGCCCCAGCATTTT CASSLAQGGFDSNQPQHF
- TRBD1 TRBJ1-4 TRBV6-5 TGTGCCAGCAGTTACTCAACAGGGGCAACTAATGAAAAACTGTTTTTT CASSYSTGATNEKLFF
- TRBD1 TRBJ2-1 TRBV5-1 TGCGCCAGCAGCCTGACGGGACAGGGGGCAGTAGGGGAGCAGTTCTTC CASSLTGQGAVGEQFF
- - TRBJ2-3 TRBV5-1 TGCGCCAGCAGCTTGGAAGCGACAGGTCGATCGCAGTATTTT CASSLEATGRSQYF
few TRBD2 TRBJ2-1 TRBV11-3 TGTGCCAGCAGCTGGGGACTAGCGGGTTTGAATGAGCAGTTCTTC CASSWGLAGLNEQFF
- TRBD2 TRBJ2-5 TRBV7-6 TGTGCCAGCAGCCAGGCGACTAGCGGTGAGACCCAGTACTTC CASSQATSGETQYF
few TRBD1 TRBJ1-2 TRBV5-1 TGCGCCAGCAGCTTCCCCGGGACAGGGGGTCACTCAGACTATGGCTACACCTTC CASSFPGTGGHSDYGYTF
- TRBD1 TRBJ1-1 TRBV15 TGTGCCACCAGCAGAGGAGGACAGGGAGTTCTCTCTTTCGACACTGAAGCTTTCTTT CATSRGGQGVLSFDTEAFF
- - TRBJ1-2 TRBV7-8 TGTGCCAGCAGCTTAGCGCAGGGCAGGGTGGAGGGCTACACCTTC CASSLAQGRVEGYTF
- - TRBJ1-4 TRBV6-1 TGTGCCAGCAGTGAATTGAGAGAACTGTTTTTT CASSELRELFF
- TRBD2 TRBJ2-3 TRBV7-3 TGTGCCAGCAGCTTAAATGGACTAGCGGGTGGGGGAGCAGATACGCAGTATTTT CASSLNGLAGGGADTQYF
- - TRBJ1-2 TRBV29-1 TGCAGCGTTGATTTGTTTAACTATGGCTACACCTTC CSVDLFNYGYTF
- - TRBJ1-1 TRBV5-1 TGCGCCAGCAGCTTGGAATCGCAGGTGAACACTGAAGCTTTCTTT CASSLESQVNTEAFF
- TRBD2 TRBJ2-7 TRBV11-3 TGTGCCAGCAGCCCAGGAGGCGGGGGAGGGCACGAGCAGTACTTC CASSPGGGGGHEQYF
few - TRBJ1-1 TRBV15 TGTGCCACCAGCGAGGGGTTGGGGTCCCGGTGTTTCTTT CATSEGLGSRCFF
few - TRBJ1-5 TRBV30 TGTGCCTGGGGGACACCCAATCAGCCCCAGCATTTT CAWGTPNQPQHF